One sample yielded the 13 T cell receptor beta chains listed below, sequenced in a study of blood T cell repertoires in COVID-19. TCRdb keeps only in-frame clones here, not all; method: immunoSEQ multiplex PCR. The sample consists of over 250,000 clones, 65% to 90% of them appearing once. The sequenced sample was peripheral blood. Receptor source: a human donor in a cohort sampled during active COVID-19.

This chain uses TRBV27 with TRBJ2-7, with 11 bases that match TRBD2. V gave up 6 bases and J gave up 2 bases; unmatched junction bases: 3. Germline V CDR1 and CDR2: MNHEY, SMNVEV (reference sequence). The CDR3 is 14 amino acids. The DNA for the CDR3 is TGTGCCAGCAGGGGACTAGCGGCCCCCTACGAGCAGTACTTC. This translates into CASRGLAAPYEQYF.

The chain uses TRBV2 and TRBJ1-4; TRBD1 might be the D (5 bases). V was trimmed by 10 bases and J by 3 bases, leaving 12 bases between them. The germline gives CDR1 SNHLY, CDR2 FYNNEI. The CDR3 consists of 13 residues. The CDR3 loop is CATPGTSNEKLFF. CDR3 DNA: TGTGCCACTCCCGGGACTTCTAATGAAAAACTGTTTTTT.

The V gene is TRBV27, the J gene TRBJ2-1; 10 nucleotides align to TRBD2. Germline CDR1 is MNHEY and CDR2 is SMNVEV (reference sequence). V trimming: 5 bases; J trimming: 3 bases; junction bases outside the gene matches: 7. The CDR3 covers 16 residues. Here the CDR3 reads CASSPRLAGYYNEQFF. In DNA form, the CDR3 reads TGTGCCAGCAGTCCCCGACTAGCGGGTTACTACAATGAGCAGTTCTTC.

The chain employs TRBV11-3 and TRBJ2-1; D gene uncertain. V lost 5 bases to trimming and J lost 8 bases, with 10 bases between them. Per germline, CDR1 SGHNT and CDR2 YENEEA. The CDR3 extends over 12 amino acids. Here the CDR3 reads CASSDESDEQFF. In DNA, the CDR3 is TGTGCCAGCAGCGATGAGAGCGATGAGCAGTTCTTC.

The chain couples TRBV5-8 to TRBJ1-6; D is unresolved. This CDR3 region has 16 residues. Trimming cost V 4 bases and J 7 bases, with 18 bases left between them. Germline V gene lookup returns CDR1 SGHTS and CDR2 YDEGEE. The CDR3 coding sequence is TGTGCCAGCAGCCGGGGAAGACCGTGGTGGAATTCACCCCTCCACTTT. Amino acid sequence: CASSRGRPWWNSPLHF.

This clone appeared a single time. The gene calls are TRBV19 and TRBJ1-5; a weak D match, TRBD1 (5 bases). CDR1 LNHDA and CDR2 SQIVND come from the germline V gene (reference sequence). V was shortened by 6 bases and J by 5 bases, with 11 bases between the two germline ends. The CDR3 totals 13 residues. Here the CDR3 reads CASRTRDHQPQHF. CDR3 nucleotides: TGTGCCAGTAGGACGCGGGACCATCAGCCCCAGCATTTT.

The CDR3 protein is CASSIEGLAPYNEQFF. CDR3 nucleotide sequence: TGTGCCAGTAGTATAGAGGGACTAGCTCCGTACAATGAGCAGTTCTTC. This sequence joins TRBV19 and TRBJ2-1, with TRBD2 identical over 9 bases. With 0 bases clipped from V and 4 bases from J, the junction kept 4 bases outside the gene matches. The CDR3 has 16 residues. The V gene's germline CDR1 is LNHDA and CDR2 SQIVND (reference sequence).

The J gene is TRBJ1-6, the V gene TRBV4-1; no clear D. The germline gives CDR1 MGHRA, CDR2 YSYEKL. The CDR3 sequence is 16 residues long. V was shortened by 0 bases and J by 4 bases, with 10 bases between the two germline ends. The CDR3 sequence is CASSQDQDKYNSPLHF. CDR3 nucleotides: TGCGCCAGCAGCCAAGACCAAGACAAGTATAATTCACCCCTCCACTTT.

This CDR3 is CASSFDTGINNSPLHF. CDR3 nucleotide sequence: TGTGCCAGCAGCTTCGATACAGGGATTAATAATTCACCCCTCCACTTT. This rearrangement joins TRBV9 to TRBJ1-6; the D gene is possibly TRBD1 (6 bases). The CDR3 is 16 residues long. Trimming took off 4 bases at V and 5 bases at J, with 16 bases between the two ends. Germline values: CDR1 SGDLS, CDR2 YYNGEE.

This clone was counted once. This rearrangement joins TRBV28 to TRBJ2-7, with 9 bases lining up with TRBD1. Germline V gene sequence: CDR1 MDHEN, CDR2 SYDVKM. There are 13 residues in the CDR3. After removal of 8 bases from V and 4 bases from J, the junction contained 6 bases not matched to a gene. CDR3: CASGPGQGYEQYF. The DNA for the CDR3 is TGTGCCAGCGGACCGGGACAGGGTTACGAGCAGTACTTC. Supplemented by reference TRBV28 and TRBJ2-7, the full variable domain reads DVKVTQSSRYLVKRTGEKVFLECVQDMDHENMFWYRQDPGLGLRLIYFSYDVKMKEKGDIPEGYSVSREKKERFSLILESASTNQTSMYLCASGPGQGYEQYFGPGTRLTVT.

The V call is TRBV18, the J call TRBJ1-1; D is ambiguous. V was cut by 1 base and J by 5 bases, with 17 bases left in between. CDR1 and CDR2 from the germline V gene are KGHSH and LQKENI. This CDR3 region has 16 residues. The CDR3 sequence: CASSPQRRGTGTEAFF. The CDR3 DNA reads TGTGCCAGCTCACCACAAAGAAGAGGTACGGGGACTGAAGCTTTCTTT.

The genes are TRBV7-2 and TRBJ2-7; no firm D call. The CDR3 totals 13 residues. Trimming left V 5 bases short and J 7 bases short, with 15 bases between. Looked up from germline, CDR1 is SGHTA and CDR2 is FQGNSA. CDR3 nucleotide sequence: TGTGCCAGCAGCACGGTCCCCTCTCAAGAGCAGTACTTC. It codes for CASSTVPSQEQYF.

The chain links TRBV19 to TRBJ2-1; TRBD2 matches at 14 bases. Germline V lookup: CDR1 LNHDA, CDR2 SQIVND (reference sequence). J was trimmed by 0 bases and V by 9 bases; bases with no gene match: 4. The CDR3 length is 16 residues. This chain's CDR3 is CASGTSGSFSYNEQFF. DNA of the CDR3: TGTGCCAGCGGGACTAGCGGGAGTTTCTCCTACAATGAGCAGTTCTTC.